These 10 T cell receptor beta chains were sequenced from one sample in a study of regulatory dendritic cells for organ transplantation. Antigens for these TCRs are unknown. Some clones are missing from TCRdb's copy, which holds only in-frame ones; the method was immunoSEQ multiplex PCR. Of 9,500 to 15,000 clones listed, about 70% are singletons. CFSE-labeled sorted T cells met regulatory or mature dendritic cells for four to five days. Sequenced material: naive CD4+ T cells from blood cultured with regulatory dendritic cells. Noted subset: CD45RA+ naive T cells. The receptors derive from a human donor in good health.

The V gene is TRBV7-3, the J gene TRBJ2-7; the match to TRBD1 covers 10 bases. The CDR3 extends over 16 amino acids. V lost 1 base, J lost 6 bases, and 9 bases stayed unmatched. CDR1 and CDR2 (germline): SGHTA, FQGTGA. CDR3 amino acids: CASSLRPRDRGGEQYF. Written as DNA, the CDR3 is TGTGCCAGCAGCTTAAGGCCCCGGGACAGGGGTGGCGAGCAGTACTTC. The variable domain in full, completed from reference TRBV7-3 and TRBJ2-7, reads GAGVSQTPSNKVTEKGKYVELRCDPISGHTALYWYRQSLGQGPEFLIYFQGTGAADDSGLPNDRFFAVRPEGSVSTLKIQRTERGDSAVYLCASSLRPRDRGGEQYFGPGTRLTVT.

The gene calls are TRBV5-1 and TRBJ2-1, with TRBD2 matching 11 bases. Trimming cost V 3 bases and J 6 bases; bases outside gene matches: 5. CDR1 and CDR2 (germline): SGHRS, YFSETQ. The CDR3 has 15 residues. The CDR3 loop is CASSSQGTSGNEQFF. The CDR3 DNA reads TGCGCCAGCAGCTCACAAGGGACTAGCGGCAATGAGCAGTTCTTC.

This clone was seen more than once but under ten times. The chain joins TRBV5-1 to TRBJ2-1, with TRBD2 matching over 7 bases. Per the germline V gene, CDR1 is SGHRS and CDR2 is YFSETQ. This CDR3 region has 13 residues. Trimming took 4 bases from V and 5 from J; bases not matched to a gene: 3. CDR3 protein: CASSARGDNEQFF. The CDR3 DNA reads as TGCGCCAGCAGCGCCCGGGGGGACAATGAGCAGTTCTTC.

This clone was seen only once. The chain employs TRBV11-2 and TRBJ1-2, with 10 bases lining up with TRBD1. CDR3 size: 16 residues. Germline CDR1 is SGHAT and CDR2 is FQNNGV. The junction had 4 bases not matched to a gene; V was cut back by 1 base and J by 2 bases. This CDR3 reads CASSLGRTGGNYGYTF. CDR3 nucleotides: TGTGCCAGCAGCTTAGGGAGGACAGGGGGAAACTATGGCTACACCTTC. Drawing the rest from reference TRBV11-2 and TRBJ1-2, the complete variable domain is EAGVAQSPRYKIIEKRQSVAFWCNPISGHATLYWYQQILGQGPKLLIQFQNNGVVDDSQLPKDRFSAERLKGVDSTLKIQPAKLEDSAVYLCASSLGRTGGNYGYTFGSGTRLTVV.

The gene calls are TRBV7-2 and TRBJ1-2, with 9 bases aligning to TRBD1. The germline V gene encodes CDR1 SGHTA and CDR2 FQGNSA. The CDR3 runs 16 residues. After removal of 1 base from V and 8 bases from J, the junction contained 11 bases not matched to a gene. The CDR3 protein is CASSLVGGQGPWGYTF. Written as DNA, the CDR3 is TGTGCCAGCAGCTTAGTAGGGGGACAGGGACCTTGGGGCTACACCTTC. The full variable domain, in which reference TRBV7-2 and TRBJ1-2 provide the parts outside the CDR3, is GAGVSQSPSNKVTEKGKDVELRCDPISGHTALYWYRQSLGQGLEFLIYFQGNSAPDKSGLPSDRFSAERTGGSVSTLTIQRTQQEDSAVYLCASSLVGGQGPWGYTFGSGTRLTVV.

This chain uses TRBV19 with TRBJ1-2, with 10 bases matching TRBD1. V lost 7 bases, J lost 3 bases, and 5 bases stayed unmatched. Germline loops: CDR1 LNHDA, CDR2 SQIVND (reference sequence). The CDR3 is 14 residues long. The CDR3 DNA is TGTGCCAGTACTCCGACAGGGGGCCACTATGGCTACACCTTC. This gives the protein CASTPTGGHYGYTF.

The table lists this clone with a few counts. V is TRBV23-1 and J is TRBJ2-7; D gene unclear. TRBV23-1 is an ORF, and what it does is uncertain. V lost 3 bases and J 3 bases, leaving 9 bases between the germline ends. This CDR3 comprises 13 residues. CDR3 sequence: CASSHPGFYEQYF. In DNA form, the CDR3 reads TGCGCCAGCAGTCATCCGGGTTTCTACGAGCAGTACTTC.

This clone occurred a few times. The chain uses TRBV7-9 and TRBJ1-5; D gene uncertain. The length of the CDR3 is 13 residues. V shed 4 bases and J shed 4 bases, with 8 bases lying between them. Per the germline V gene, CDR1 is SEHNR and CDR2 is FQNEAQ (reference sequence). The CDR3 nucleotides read TGTGCCAGCAGCTCCAACTTTAATCAGCCCCAGCATTTT. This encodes CASSSNFNQPQHF.

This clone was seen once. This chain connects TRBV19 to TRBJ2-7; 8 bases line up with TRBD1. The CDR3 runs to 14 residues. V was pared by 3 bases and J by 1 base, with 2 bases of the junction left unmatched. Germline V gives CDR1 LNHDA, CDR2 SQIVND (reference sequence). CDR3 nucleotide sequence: TGTGCCAGTAGTATGGGGGACAGGTCCTACGAGCAGTACTTC. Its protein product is CASSMGDRSYEQYF.

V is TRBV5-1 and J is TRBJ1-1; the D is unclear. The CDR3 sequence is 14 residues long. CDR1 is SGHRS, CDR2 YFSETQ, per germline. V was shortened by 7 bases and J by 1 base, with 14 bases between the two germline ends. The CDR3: CASRLSRENTEAFF. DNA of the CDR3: TGCGCCAGCCGACTAAGTAGGGAGAACACTGAAGCTTTCTTT.